This TCR beta chain was sequenced in a study of T cells in Graves' hyperthyroidism and ophthalmopathy. Study details: Peripheral blood was secured at the point of initial diagnosis, before any treatment.

Lactation, pregnancy, other autoimmune disease or uncontrolled infection led to exclusion of patients. Clinical symptoms, serum thyroxine, TRAb, thyroid ultrasound and orbital computed tomography established diagnosis. Notes on the study in general: Clonotypes that were expanded in thyroid above 0.001 mostly appeared in blood too.

Comment on this clonotype: Its matching antigen is unknown.

RNA transcripts yielded amplified TCR beta CDR3 regions. Using the HTBI primer set, a first-round RT-PCR was run on the TCR CDR3. Each CDR3 protein is one row after TCRdb ran MiXCR on the multiplex PCR reads. In the table there are approximately 400,000 distinct CDR3 sequences, 15% to 19% of which are singletons. The sequencing sample was made of blood. This TCR derives from a woman aged 18-29 years with Graves' hyperthyroidism.

CDR3 protein: CASSRTGRTYNEQFF. The DNA of the CDR3 is TGTGCCAGCAGCCGCACCGGGCGGACGTACAATGAGCAGTTCTTC. The chain joins TRBV14 to TRBJ2-1; D unresolved. The CDR3 contains 15 residues. Per the germline V gene, CDR1 is SGHDN and CDR2 is FVKESK. V lost 4 bases and J 4 bases, leaving 14 bases between the germline ends.